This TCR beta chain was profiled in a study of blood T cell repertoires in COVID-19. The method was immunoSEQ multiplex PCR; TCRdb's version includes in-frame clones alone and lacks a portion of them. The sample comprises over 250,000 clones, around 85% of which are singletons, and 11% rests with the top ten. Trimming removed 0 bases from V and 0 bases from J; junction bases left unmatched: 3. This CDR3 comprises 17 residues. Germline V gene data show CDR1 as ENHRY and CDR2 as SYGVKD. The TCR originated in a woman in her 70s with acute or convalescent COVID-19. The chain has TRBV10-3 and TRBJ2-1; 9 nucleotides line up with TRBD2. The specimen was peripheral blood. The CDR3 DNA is TGTGCCATCAGTGAGTCTAGCGGGGGAAGCTCCTACAATGAGCAGTTCTTC. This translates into CAISESSGGSSYNEQFF.